Listed below are T cell receptor beta chains from one sample, sequenced in a study of T cell changes during pregnancy in multiple sclerosis. Some clones are missing from TCRdb's copy, which holds only in-frame ones; the method was immunoSEQ multiplex PCR. The data hold about 80,000 clones, with nearly 95% observed a single time. Source: peripheral blood, taken in the second trimester of pregnancy. These receptors were taken from a female donor in good health, enrolled as a control in a pregnancy study. CDR3s include the opening cysteine and the closing phenylalanine or tryptophan. Each record gives: clone size, D gene, J gene, V gene, CDR3 protein, CDR3 DNA. D genes are given only for firm matches. Not all rows give a size; the values are once, few, many and, for expanded clones, a class.

-	TRBD2	TRBJ2-1	TRBV4-2	CASSQGLAGGPSSYNEQFF	TGTGCCAGCAGCCAGGGACTAGCGGGAGGGCCGAGCTCCTACAATGAGCAGTTCTTC
-	TRBD1	TRBJ2-2	TRBV18	CASSPQGAQGELFF	TGTGCCAGCTCACCACAGGGGGCGCAAGGGGAGCTGTTTTTT
-	TRBD1	TRBJ1-2	TRBV6-4	CASSARTGVEYGYTF	TGTGCCAGCAGTGCCCGGACAGGGGTGGAGTATGGCTACACCTTC
once	TRBD1	TRBJ2-1	TRBV11-2	CASSPGQGGGEQFF	TGTGCCAGCAGCCCGGGACAGGGTGGGGGTGAGCAGTTCTTC
few	-	TRBJ1-2	TRBV27	CASSLSGGGYTF	TGTGCCAGCAGTTTATCTGGCGGAGGCTACACCTTC
-	-	TRBJ2-7	TRBV10-3	CAIRNSYEQYF	TGTGCCATCAGAAACAGCTACGAGCAGTACTTC
-	TRBD2	TRBJ2-1	TRBV25-1	CASSTAGGRAMGQFF	TGTGCCAGCAGTACAGCTGGCGGGAGGGCAATGGGACAGTTCTTC
-	-	TRBJ2-2	TRBV7-2	CASSLAGASNTGELFF	TGTGCCAGCAGCTTAGCAGGGGCGTCGAACACCGGGGAGCTGTTTTTT
-	TRBD1	TRBJ2-1	TRBV6-1	CASSEKTGGVNEQFF	TGTGCCAGCAGTGAAAAGACAGGGGGAGTCAATGAGCAGTTCTTC
-	TRBD1	TRBJ2-1	TRBV7-6	CASSPRGGPRFF	TGTGCCAGCAGCCCGAGAGGGGGCCCCCGGTTCTTC
-	-	TRBJ1-4	TRBV5-1	CASSLEGANEKLFF	TGCGCCAGCAGCTTGGAAGGGGCTAATGAAAAACTGTTTTTT
-	TRBD1	TRBJ1-2	TRBV28	CASSPTGKGYGYTF	TGTGCCAGCAGTCCGACAGGGAAGGGCTATGGCTACACCTTC
-	TRBD1	TRBJ2-3	TRBV5-1	CASSRSGQGITDTQYF	TGCGCCAGCAGCCGTTCAGGACAGGGGATCACAGATACGCAGTATTTT